This is a list of T cell receptor beta chains from one sample in a study of PD-L1 blockade in urothelial cancer. The assay was immunoSEQ multiplex PCR, and TCRdb's table has in-frame clones only and misses some. This sample has more than 90,000 clones, with roughly 91% found just once. This specimen consisted of PBMCs, obtained around atezolizumab (anti-PD-L1) treatment. The receptors here all came from a man aged 55-75 years with urothelial cancer. CDR3s include the opening cysteine and the closing phenylalanine or tryptophan. The D gene is left open where the match is weak. Only part of the rows carry a size: once, few, many, or a class if the clone is expanded.

J | D | V | size | DNA | CDR3
TRBJ2-5 | TRBD2 | TRBV19 | - | TGTGCCAGTGGGACTAGCGGTCAAGAGACCCAGTACTTC | CASGTSGQETQYF
TRBJ2-3 | - | TRBV10-3 | - | TGTGCCATCAGGGGGGCAGGGTCTCCCACAGATACGCAGTATTTT | CAIRGAGSPTDTQYF
TRBJ2-7 | TRBD2 | TRBV16 | few | TGTGCCAGCAGCCAACCCCCCGGGACTAGCAGCTACGAGCAGTACTTC | CASSQPPGTSSYEQYF
TRBJ2-5 | TRBD1 | TRBV7-9 | - | TGTGCCGGACAGGGGTCGGTGGAGACCCAGTACTTC | CAGQGSVETQYF
TRBJ1-5 | - | TRBV6-1 | - | TGTGCCAGCAGTGGTCTCGGTAGCAATCAGCCCCAGCATTTT | CASSGLGSNQPQHF
TRBJ2-4 | TRBD1 | TRBV7-2 | - | TGTGCCAGCAGCCCGGGACAGGCAAACATTCAGTACTTC | CASSPGQANIQYF
TRBJ2-7 | - | TRBV7-9 | - | TGTGCCAGCAGACTAAGTTCCTACGAGCAGTACTTC | CASRLSSYEQYF
TRBJ2-3 | - | TRBV5-1 | - | TGCGCCAGCAGCTGGTACCCTAGAGGGGGGGCATCAGATACGCAGTATTTT | CASSWYPRGGASDTQYF
TRBJ1-5 | - | TRBV7-9 | - | TGTGCCAGCAGCGCAGAGACGGGAGGGTCCCAGCATTTT | CASSAETGGSQHF
TRBJ2-5 | - | TRBV19 | - | TGTGCCAGTAGTGCGGGTGGCGGCCGGGAGACCCAGTACTTC | CASSAGGGRETQYF
TRBJ2-1 | - | TRBV5-1 | - | TGCGCCAGCAGCTTGGACCAGGGTCCCTACAATGAGCAGTTCTTC | CASSLDQGPYNEQFF
TRBJ2-5 | - | TRBV10-3 | - | TGTGCCATCAGTGGAGGGGAGACCCAGTACTTC | CAISGGETQYF
TRBJ2-3 | TRBD1 | TRBV5-6 | - | TGTGCCAGCAGCTTGCGGACAGGGACCACAGATACGCAGTATTTT | CASSLRTGTTDTQYF
TRBJ2-3 | TRBD2 | TRBV7-8 | - | TGTGCCAGCAGCTACCGGACTAGCGGCACAGATACGCAGTATTTT | CASSYRTSGTDTQYF
TRBJ1-5 | - | TRBV6-5 | once | TGTGCCAGCCAACAGGGAAGGGGTCAGCCCCAGCATTTT | CASQQGRGQPQHF
TRBJ1-5 | - | TRBV6-1 | - | TGTGCCAGCAGTGAATCAGTCCAGATTAATCAGCCCCAGCATTTT | CASSESVQINQPQHF
TRBJ2-1 | TRBD1 | TRBV5-6 | once | TGTGCCAGCAGCTTGAGGACAGGGGCCTACAATGAGCAGTTCTTC | CASSLRTGAYNEQFF
TRBJ1-2 | - | TRBV6-5 | - | TGTGCCAGCAGTCCCCAGGGCGCCGGCTATGGCTACACCTTC | CASSPQGAGYGYTF
TRBJ1-5 | TRBD1 | TRBV7-8 | - | TGTGCCAGCAGCTTAGACTCGGGACAGGGGTATCAGCCCCAGCATTTT | CASSLDSGQGYQPQHF
TRBJ2-5 | TRBD2 | TRBV9 | - | TGTGCCAGCAGCGTAGGGACTAGCGGGAGGGCGAGTTCACAAGAGACCCAGTACTTC | CASSVGTSGRASSQETQYF
TRBJ2-7 | - | TRBV15 | - | TGTGCCACCAGCAGCCCTCCCTTATACGAGCAGTACTTC | CATSSPPLYEQYF
TRBJ1-6 | - | TRBV5-1 | - | TGCGCCAGCAGCTACGAGGGCGGAGAAAATTCACCCCTCCACTTT | CASSYEGGENSPLHF
TRBJ2-3 | TRBD2 | TRBV2 | - | TGTGCCAGCAGCTTCGACGAGGCCGGGACTAGCGGGGGGGCCAATACGCAGTATTTT | CASSFDEAGTSGGANTQYF
TRBJ2-7 | TRBD1 | TRBV4-3 | - | TGCGCCAGCAGCCAAGCTAGGACAGGGCTCATCGAGCAGTACTTC | CASSQARTGLIEQYF
TRBJ2-2 | - | TRBV5-4 | - | TGTGCCAGCAGCCCACCAAGCCCGAACACCGGGGAGCTGTTTTTT | CASSPPSPNTGELFF
TRBJ1-1 | - | TRBV10-3 | - | TGTGCCACCGCCGGCAGGGTGGGCACTGAAGCTTTCTTT | CATAGRVGTEAFF
TRBJ2-5 | - | TRBV28 | - | TGTGCCAGCAGTTTAGTCGCTATGGAGACCCAGTACTTC | CASSLVAMETQYF
TRBJ2-5 | TRBD1 | TRBV2 | - | TGTGCCAGTCAGCCTTTACAGGGGCGGCTGAAGACCCAGTACTTC | CASQPLQGRLKTQYF
TRBJ2-1 | - | TRBV19 | - | TGTGCCAGTACTTTCGCGGGCTACAATGAGCAGTTCTTC | CASTFAGYNEQFF
TRBJ2-5 | - | TRBV7-9 | - | TGTGCCAGCAGCAAGCGGACAGCCCAAGAGACCCAGTACTTC | CASSKRTAQETQYF
TRBJ1-4 | TRBD1 | TRBV4-2 | - | TGTGCCAGCAGCCTACCCGGGACAGGGGTCGAAAAACTGTTTTTT | CASSLPGTGVEKLFF
TRBJ2-4 | TRBD2 | TRBV2 | - | TGTGCCAGCAGTGAATTCGGGGGGAAAAACATTCAGTACTTC | CASSEFGGKNIQYF
TRBJ2-7 | - | TRBV6-1 | - | TGTGCCAGCGGTGAAGTCGCGGGAAGCTCCTACGAGCAGTACTTC | CASGEVAGSSYEQYF
TRBJ2-1 | TRBD2 | TRBV27 | once | TGTGCCAGCAGTTTTTTCGCTAGCGGGAGCAATGAGCAGTTCTTC | CASSFFASGSNEQFF
TRBJ2-1 | TRBD2 | TRBV27 | - | TGTGCCAGCAGTGGACGGGCTAGCGGGTTAACCTACAATGAGCAGTTCTTC | CASSGRASGLTYNEQFF
TRBJ1-4 | - | TRBV5-1 | - | TGCGCCAGCAGGAAGGACTCAACTAATGAAAAACTGTTTTTT | CASRKDSTNEKLFF
TRBJ2-1 | - | TRBV27 | - | TGTGCCAGCAGTTTATCCGTTGGCGGGTACAATGAGCAGTTCTTC | CASSLSVGGYNEQFF
TRBJ1-2 | - | TRBV6-6 | few | TGTGCCAGCACTCGAGAAGGCAGGGACTATGGCTACACCTTC | CASTREGRDYGYTF
TRBJ2-5 | TRBD2 | TRBV6-5 | - | TGTGCCAGCAGTTACTCCTGGCTAGCGGTCCAAGAGACCCAGTACTTC | CASSYSWLAVQETQYF
TRBJ2-1 | TRBD2 | TRBV4-2 | - | TGTGCCAGCAGCCCACCGGGACTAGCGGGGGACAATGAGCAGTTCTTC | CASSPPGLAGDNEQFF
TRBJ2-1 | TRBD2 | TRBV5-4 | - | TGTGCCAGCAGCTTGGGGACTAGCGGACTGAGCTCCTACAATGAGCAGTTCTTC | CASSLGTSGLSSYNEQFF